This entry concerns a single TCR beta chain. This sample was taken from a study of blood T cell repertoires in COVID-19. Study context: Whether acute or convalescent, the COVID-19 samples came from the United States, Italy and Spain.

CDR1 LNHDA and CDR2 SQIVND come from the germline V gene (reference sequence). V shed 6 bases and J 0 bases; nucleotides not matched to a gene: 5. This CDR3 is 15 amino acids long. The table came from immunoSEQ multiplex PCR; TCRdb's copy has only in-frame clones and leaves some out. The repertoire includes about 280,000 clones, 85% of them detected once, and under 3% sits in the top ten. The TCR sequence derives from a woman between 50 and 59 years old who had recovered from COVID-19. The sample was PBMCs or T cells enriched from blood (not recorded which). The chain employs TRBV19 and TRBJ2-3; 8 nucleotides line up with TRBD2. CDR3 region: CASSLSGISTDTQYF. CDR3 bases: TGTGCCAGTAGCCTTAGCGGGATTAGCACAGATACGCAGTATTTT.